Listed below are T cell receptor beta chains from one sample, sequenced in a study of cytomegalovirus exposure and HLA in healthy donors. Method: immunoSEQ multiplex PCR; TCRdb's copy keeps in-frame clones and lacks some. The sample includes about 160,000 clones, around 80% of them seen just once. The sequenced material came from PBMCs. These receptors were taken from a woman aged 45-60 years in good health and CMV-seropositive. The CDR3 runs from the conserved cysteine through the conserved F or W.

cdr3_aa	v_call
CASSQRGTGELFF	TRBV4-3
CASSGSFNTGELFF	TRBV19
CSVVSGLGDYEQYF	TRBV29-1
CASSGVGGGNQPQHF	TRBV6-1
CASSFSETSGGAGELFF	TRBV7-9
CASSRTQGIYGYTF	TRBV28
CASSWWGGSSYGYTF	TRBV7-2
CASHSLGLEAFF	TRBV28
CASSLRTSVLRGGELFF	TRBV5-4
CASNHFSTGGHNEQFF	TRBV5-6
CASSLGTGGYEQYF	TRBV5-6
CASSQVTAGGSNEQFF	TRBV4-1
CATSSRGGANVLTF	TRBV15
CASSFSRVTDTQYF	TRBV5-1
CASSFEGSYEQYF	TRBV5-1
CASSLMRVGGELFF	TRBV27
CASSLASGPQHF	TRBV7-2
CASSSGQGYEQYF	TRBV5-1
CASSPDRDDRSGYTF	TRBV7-3
CSANGQGGYEQYF	TRBV29-1
CASSRFDRASNGNIQYF	TRBV13
CASSQESGMGSPLHF	TRBV4-1
CASSLMAGYQETQYF	TRBV7-2
CASSTGRDTTEAFF	TRBV19
CASSVLSGFYGYTF	TRBV9
CASSYTENIQYF	TRBV6-6
CSAQQVITEAFF	TRBV29-1
CASSLSTNEKLFF	TRBV9
CASSSKMGQGAGYGYTF	TRBV28
CASSLQTGALPGYTF	TRBV5-5
CASSQEGASDNEQFF	TRBV4-1
CSAKQGDGYTF	TRBV29-1
CAISGTGISYEQYF	TRBV2
CASSRGGKETQYF	TRBV13
CASSSGQYNEQFF	TRBV27
CASSYREAKNIQYF	TRBV14
CASSPTGGHYGYTF	TRBV28
CASHGGGRRGYTF	TRBV18
CASSFQYMNTEAFF	TRBV27
CSSSLVEARSYEQYF	TRBV7-9
CASSPGGQRGHNEQFF	TRBV4-3
CASSLGQGTQYF	TRBV13
CSVGKDRGPGYTF	TRBV29-1
CASRGGRPLHF	TRBV2
CASSLEISRRSYEQYF	TRBV7-8
CASSYQDTQYF	TRBV6-6
CASSLYGGPETQYF	TRBV7-3
CASSMTGTEAFF	TRBV7-9
CASSLTLRDRDPYEQYF	TRBV5-1
CASSQATPGIPDYRLNYGYTF	TRBV4-3